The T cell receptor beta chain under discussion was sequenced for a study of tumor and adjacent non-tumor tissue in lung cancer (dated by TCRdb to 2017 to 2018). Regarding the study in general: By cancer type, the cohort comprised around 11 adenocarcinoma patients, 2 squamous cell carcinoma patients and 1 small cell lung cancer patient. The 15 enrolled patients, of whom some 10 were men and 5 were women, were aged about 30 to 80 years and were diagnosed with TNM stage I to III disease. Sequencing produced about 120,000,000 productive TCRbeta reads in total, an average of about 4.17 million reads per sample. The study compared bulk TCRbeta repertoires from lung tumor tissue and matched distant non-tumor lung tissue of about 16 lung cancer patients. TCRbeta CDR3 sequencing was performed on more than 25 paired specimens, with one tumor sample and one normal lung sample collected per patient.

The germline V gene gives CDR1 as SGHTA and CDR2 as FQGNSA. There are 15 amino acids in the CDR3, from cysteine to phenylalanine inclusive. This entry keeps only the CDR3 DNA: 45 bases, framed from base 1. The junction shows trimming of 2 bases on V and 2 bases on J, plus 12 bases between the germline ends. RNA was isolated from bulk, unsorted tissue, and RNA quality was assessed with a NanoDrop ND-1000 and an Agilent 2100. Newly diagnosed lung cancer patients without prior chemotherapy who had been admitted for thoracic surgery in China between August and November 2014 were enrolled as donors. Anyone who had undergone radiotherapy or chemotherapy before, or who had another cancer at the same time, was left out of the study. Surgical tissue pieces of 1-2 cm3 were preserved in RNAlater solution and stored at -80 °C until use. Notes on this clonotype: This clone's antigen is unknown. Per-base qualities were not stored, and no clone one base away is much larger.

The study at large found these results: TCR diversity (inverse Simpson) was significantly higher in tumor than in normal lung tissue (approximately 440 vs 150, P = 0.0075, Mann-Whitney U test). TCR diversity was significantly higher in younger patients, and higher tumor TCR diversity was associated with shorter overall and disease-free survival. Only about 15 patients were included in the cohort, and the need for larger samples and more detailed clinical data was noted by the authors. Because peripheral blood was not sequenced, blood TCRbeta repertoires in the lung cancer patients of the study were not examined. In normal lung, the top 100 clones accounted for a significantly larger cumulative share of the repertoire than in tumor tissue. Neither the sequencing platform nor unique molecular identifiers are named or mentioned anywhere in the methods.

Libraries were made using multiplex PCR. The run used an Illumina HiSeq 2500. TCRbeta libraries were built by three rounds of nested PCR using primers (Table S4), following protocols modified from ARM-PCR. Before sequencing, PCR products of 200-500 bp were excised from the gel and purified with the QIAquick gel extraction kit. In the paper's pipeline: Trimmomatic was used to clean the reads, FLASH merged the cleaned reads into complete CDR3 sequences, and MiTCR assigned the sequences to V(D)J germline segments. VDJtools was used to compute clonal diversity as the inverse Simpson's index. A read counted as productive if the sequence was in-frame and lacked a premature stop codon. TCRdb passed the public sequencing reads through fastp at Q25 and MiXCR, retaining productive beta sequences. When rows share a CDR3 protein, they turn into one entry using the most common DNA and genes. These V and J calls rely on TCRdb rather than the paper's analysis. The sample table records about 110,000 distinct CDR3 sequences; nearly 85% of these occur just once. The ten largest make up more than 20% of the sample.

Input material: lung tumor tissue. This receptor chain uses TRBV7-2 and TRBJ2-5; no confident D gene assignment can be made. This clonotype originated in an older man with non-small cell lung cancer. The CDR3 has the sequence CASSLILGVQETQYF. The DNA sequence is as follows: TGTGCCAGCAGCTTAATTCTGGGCGTTCAAGAGACCCAGTACTTC.